The subject of this entry is one TCR beta chain. Its specificity is unknown. The sample is drawn from a study of cytomegalovirus exposure and HLA in healthy donors. The PCR had 60 Vbeta and 13 Jbeta primers. Some clones are missing from TCRdb's copy, which holds only in-frame ones; the method was immunoSEQ multiplex PCR. The profile covers 150,000 to 200,000 clones, with about 79% appearing a single time and over 0.95% taken by the ten largest. At sampling all donors were nominally healthy, likely with unrecorded immune exposures. Study-level findings and limits: From TCR beta sequences, most subjects' HLA-A and HLA-B alleles were reportedly predicted accurately.

Germline V gene lookup returns CDR1 MNHEY and CDR2 SMNVEV (reference sequence). The CDR3 contains 15 residues. The V segment lost 2 bases and the J segment 2 bases; nucleotides outside the gene matches: 6. The chain joins TRBV27 to TRBJ2-7; 7 nucleotides align to TRBD1. The receptor comes from a woman aged 45-65 years in good health and CMV-seropositive. The sample was PBMCs. The CDR3 region is CASSLTRTGPYEQYF. CDR3 DNA: TGTGCCAGCAGTTTAACCCGGACAGGTCCCTACGAGCAGTACTTC.